This T cell receptor (beta chain) was recorded in a study of PD-L1 blockade in urothelial cancer. Study-wide context: Once treatment had started, blood was analyzed at 3 weeks (second dose) and again at 6 weeks.

Libraries were prepared by immunoSEQ multiplex PCR; TCRdb keeps only in-frame clonotypes and omits some of them. Of about 130,000 clones listed, roughly 82% were seen once; the top ten hold about 2.4%. As to time point: peripheral blood 6 weeks after treatment start. Individual patients had between 1 and 8 samples, taken pretreatment and on-treatment. The specimen was PBMCs, collected around atezolizumab (anti-PD-L1) treatment. This sequence was found in a man in his fifties with urothelial cancer.

CDR3 residues: CASSQSGTDTQYF. The CDR3 nucleotides are TGTGCCAGCTCACAATCGGGGACAGATACGCAGTATTTT. The chain combines TRBV18 with TRBJ2-3, with a possible D match to TRBD2 (5 bases). V was cut by 4 bases and J by 3 bases, with 8 bases left in between. Looked up from germline, CDR1 is KGHSH and CDR2 is LQKENI. The CDR3 runs 13 residues.